These 10 T cell receptor beta chains originate from one sample sequenced in a study of blood T cell repertoires in COVID-19. TCRdb's copy holds only in-frame clones and misses some; the assay was immunoSEQ multiplex PCR. This sample has hundreds of thousands of clones, with around 84% found just once. The specimen sequenced was peripheral blood. These receptors were collected from a woman aged 18-29 years with acute or convalescent COVID-19.

The chain joins TRBV5-1 to TRBJ2-5, with D possibly TRBD1 on 7 matching bases. The CDR3 consists of 13 residues. CDR1 and CDR2 (germline): SGHRS, YFSETQ. Trimming cost V 5 bases and J 1 base, with 9 bases left between them. CDR3 amino acids: CASRQGGQETQYF. DNA for the CDR3: TGCGCCAGCAGGCAGGGGGGCCAAGAGACCCAGTACTTC.

The chain recombines TRBV19 with TRBJ1-5, with unresolved D. V was trimmed by 3 bases and J by 9 bases, leaving 9 bases between them. This CDR3 has 12 amino acids. Per germline, CDR1 LNHDA and CDR2 SQIVND (reference sequence). The CDR3 spells CASSMGVGPQHF. The CDR3 bases are TGTGCCAGTAGTATGGGAGTTGGGCCCCAGCATTTT. Based on the CDR3 plus reference TRBV19 and TRBJ1-5, the full variable domain is DGGITQSPKYLFRKEGQNVTLSCEQNLNHDAMYWYRQDPGQGLRLIYYSQIVNDFQKGDIAEGYSVSREKKESFPLTVTSAQKNPTAFYLCASSMGVGPQHFGDGTRLSIL.

The chain carries TRBV15 and TRBJ2-3; D ambiguous. The CDR3 sequence is 14 residues long. Germline-derived CDR1 and CDR2 are LNHNV and YYDKDF (reference sequence). With 2 bases removed from V and 0 bases from J, the gap between germline ends came to 6 bases. The CDR3 here is CATSRSTSTDTQYF. The CDR3 DNA reads as TGTGCCACCAGCAGATCAACTAGCACAGATACGCAGTATTTT.

The V and J genes are TRBV28 and TRBJ1-6, with D possibly matching TRBD1 (5 bases). In germline, CDR1 is MDHEN, CDR2 SYDVKM. With 5 bases removed from V and 9 bases from J, the gap between germline ends came to 17 bases. The CDR3 totals 15 residues. This CDR3 is CASSGEGSVRSPLHF. CDR3 in DNA: TGTGCCAGCAGTGGGGAGGGGTCCGTGCGTTCACCCCTCCACTTT.

V usage is TRBV7-2 and J usage is TRBJ2-7; 11 bases match TRBD2. The V gene end was trimmed by 5 bases and the J gene end by 4 bases; junction bases not matched to a gene: 16. The germline V gene encodes CDR1 SGHTA and CDR2 FQGNSA. The CDR3 has 18 amino acids. CDR3 sequence: CASSPWPPGTSGSYEQYF. In DNA form, the CDR3 reads TGTGCCAGCAGCCCCTGGCCCCCCGGGACTAGCGGCTCTTACGAGCAGTACTTC. The full variable domain, with the rest looked up from reference TRBV7-2 and TRBJ2-7, is GAGVSQSPSNKVTEKGKDVELRCDPISGHTALYWYRQSLGQGLEFLIYFQGNSAPDKSGLPSDRFSAERTGGSVSTLTIQRTQQEDSAVYLCASSPWPPGTSGSYEQYFGPGTRLTVT.

The chain links TRBV6-5 to TRBJ1-1; D not resolved. The V and J ends lost 0 bases and 7 bases respectively, with 9 bases between them. Germline V gene sequence: CDR1 MNHEY, CDR2 SVGAGI. The CDR3 has 13 amino acids. The CDR3 reads CASSYSIGLEAFF. CDR3 nucleotide sequence: TGTGCCAGCAGTTACTCGATCGGACTTGAAGCTTTCTTT.

V and J are TRBV7-8 and TRBJ1-5, with D possibly matching TRBD1 (6 bases). V lost 4 bases and J 2 bases, leaving 6 bases between the germline ends. The germline gives CDR1 SGHVS, CDR2 FQNEAQ. This CDR3 has 13 amino acids. CDR3 DNA sequence: TGTGCCAGCAGCTACAGGGGCAATCAGCCCCAGCATTTT. Amino acid sequence: CASSYRGNQPQHF.

This rearrangement joins TRBV6-5 to TRBJ1-6; 7 bases line up with TRBD1. The CDR3 is 14 residues long. Germline V gene sequence: CDR1 MNHEY, CDR2 SVGAGI. Trimming took 4 bases from V and 7 from J; bases not matched to a gene: 4. For the CDR3, the DNA is TGTGCCAGCAGTTCGAGGGGGCGGAATTCACCCCTCCACTTT. Translation: CASSSRGRNSPLHF.

This clone has just one count. The V call is TRBV6-5, the J call TRBJ2-1; D is possibly TRBD2 (6 bases). From germline, CDR1 is MNHEY and CDR2 SVGAGI. The V end was cut by 6 bases, the J end by 6 bases, with 18 bases between. This CDR3 has 15 amino acids. CDR3: CASSPGAGSINEQFF. The CDR3 bases are TGTGCCAGCAGCCCGGGAGCAGGGAGTATCAATGAGCAGTTCTTC.

The rearrangement links TRBV5-1 to TRBJ2-6; weak D call: TRBD1 (6 bases). The CDR3 consists of 19 residues. The V and J ends lost 0 bases and 1 base respectively, with 17 bases between them. Germline lookup yields CDR1 SGHRS and CDR2 YFSETQ. The CDR3 nucleotides read TGCGCCAGCAGCTTGGCGACAGGTCATATGGGGTCTGGGGCCAACGTCCTGACTTTC. This sequence encodes CASSLATGHMGSGANVLTF.